A selection of T cell receptor beta chains follows, all from one sample in a study of T cell repertoires in cytomegalovirus infection. MiXCR, applied by TCRdb to the reads, yields one record per CDR3 protein. Of 680,000 or so distinct CDR3 sequences in the sample, about 33% were seen once. Their recognized antigens are unknown. The input for sequencing was cultured PBMCs, taken from culture after CMV antigen stimulation. The receptors come from a human donor in good health (CMV status not recorded). Some clones in this sample may be carry-over from other donors' samples. Each CDR3 is given with its conserved first and last residue. D genes are given only for firm matches. Rows give clone size only sometimes, using once, few, many, or a class for an expanded clone.

J gene: TRBJ1-3; D gene: NA; clone size: NA; V gene: TRBV5-5; CDR3 length: 15; CDR3 DNA: TGTGCCAGCAGCTTGCTCGGGGTCTCTGGAAACACCATATATTTT; CDR3 protein: CASSLLGVSGNTIYF
J gene: TRBJ1-1; D gene: NA; clone size: NA; V gene: TRBV7-6; CDR3 length: 14; CDR3 DNA: TGTGCCAGCAGCTTATGGAGAGTGAACACTGAAGCTTTCTTT; CDR3 protein: CASSLWRVNTEAFF
J gene: TRBJ2-5; D gene: TRBD2; clone size: once; V gene: TRBV6-8; CDR3 length: 14; CDR3 DNA: TGTGCCAGCAGCTTAAACACGGGAGGGGAGACCCAGTACTTC; CDR3 protein: CASSLNTGGETQYF
J gene: TRBJ2-1; D gene: NA; clone size: NA; V gene: TRBV6-2/TRBV6-3; CDR3 length: 15; CDR3 DNA: TGTGCCAGCAGTTACTCTAGGCCGGGCTACAATGAGCAGTTCTTC; CDR3 protein: CASSYSRPGYNEQFF
J gene: TRBJ1-4; D gene: NA; clone size: NA; V gene: TRBV18; CDR3 length: 17; CDR3 DNA: TGTGCCAGCTCACCACTCGGAAGCAGGGCGAGGGGTGAAAAACTGTTTTTT; CDR3 protein: CASSPLGSRARGEKLFF
J gene: TRBJ1-6; D gene: TRBD1; clone size: many; V gene: TRBV7-4; CDR3 length: 20; CDR3 DNA: TGTGCCAGCAGCTTCAGGCAGGCAGGGGGTGAGATGGCCTATAATTCACCCCTCCACTTT; CDR3 protein: CASSFRQAGGEMAYNSPLHF
J gene: TRBJ2-2; D gene: NA; clone size: few; V gene: TRBV20-1; CDR3 length: 16; CDR3 DNA: TGCAGTGCTAGGCCCTCAGGGGTAGTTAACACCGGGGAGCTGTTTTTT; CDR3 protein: CSARPSGVVNTGELFF
J gene: TRBJ1-4; D gene: TRBD1; clone size: few; V gene: TRBV7-2; CDR3 length: 15; CDR3 DNA: TGTGCCAGCAGCTCCGCCGGGACAGGGGAGGAAAAACTGTTTTTT; CDR3 protein: CASSSAGTGEEKLFF
J gene: TRBJ1-1; D gene: NA; clone size: NA; V gene: TRBV12-3/TRBV12-4; CDR3 length: 16; CDR3 DNA: TGTGCCAGCAGTTCGTACTTTGTACCGGGGGGATCCGAAGCTTTCTTT; CDR3 protein: CASSSYFVPGGSEAFF
J gene: TRBJ1-5; D gene: NA; clone size: NA; V gene: TRBV4-1; CDR3 length: 17; CDR3 DNA: TGCGCCAGCAGCCAAGGGCCCCCCAGGACCCGCAATCAGCCCCAGCATTTT; CDR3 protein: CASSQGPPRTRNQPQHF
J gene: TRBJ2-1; D gene: TRBD2; clone size: NA; V gene: TRBV12-3/TRBV12-4; CDR3 length: 15; CDR3 DNA: TGTGCCAGCAGAATTAGCGGGAGGAACTACAATGAGCAGTTCTTC; CDR3 protein: CASRISGRNYNEQFF
J gene: TRBJ2-1; D gene: TRBD2; clone size: once; V gene: TRBV12-5; CDR3 length: 16; CDR3 DNA: TGTGCTAGTGGTGCTACAATAGCGGGATTCAACAATGAGCAGTTCTTC; CDR3 protein: CASGATIAGFNNEQFF
J gene: TRBJ2-1; D gene: NA; clone size: many; V gene: TRBV12-3/TRBV12-4; CDR3 length: 14; CDR3 DNA: TGTGCCAGCAGTCCGAGGGCCTCCTACAATGAGCAGTTCTTC; CDR3 protein: CASSPRASYNEQFF
J gene: TRBJ2-1; D gene: NA; clone size: few; V gene: TRBV7-2; CDR3 length: 13; CDR3 DNA: TGTGCCAGCAGGCAGGGGCCGGTCAATGAGCAGTTCTTC; CDR3 protein: CASRQGPVNEQFF
J gene: TRBJ1-4; D gene: TRBD1; clone size: NA; V gene: TRBV10-3; CDR3 length: 14; CDR3 DNA: TGTGCCATCAGGGGGACAGGGGATGGAGAAAAACTGTTTTTT; CDR3 protein: CAIRGTGDGEKLFF
J gene: TRBJ2-5; D gene: NA; clone size: NA; V gene: TRBV15; CDR3 length: 16; CDR3 DNA: TGTGCCACCAGCAGAGGATCGGGGGTTAGGTTGGGGACCCAGTACTTC; CDR3 protein: CATSRGSGVRLGTQYF
J gene: TRBJ1-1; D gene: NA; clone size: NA; V gene: TRBV20-1; CDR3 length: 13; CDR3 DNA: TGCAGTGCTAGAAGTACAGGGTGGGCTGAAGCTTTCTTT; CDR3 protein: CSARSTGWAEAFF